This paragraph covers one T cell receptor beta chain sequence. The germline V gene has CDR1 SGHKS and CDR2 YYEKEE (reference sequence). This CDR3 is built from 16 residues. V trimming: 1 base; J trimming: 0 bases; junction bases outside the gene matches: 5. This record comes from a study of T cell changes during pregnancy in multiple sclerosis. The assay was immunoSEQ multiplex PCR, and TCRdb's table has in-frame clones only and misses some. Of 90,000 to 100,000 clones listed, about 90% are singletons. The V call is TRBV5-5, the J call TRBJ1-1, with 8 bases matching TRBD1. This sample comprised peripheral blood, obtained after pregnancy. This TCR was recovered from a female donor in good health, enrolled as a control in a pregnancy study. CDR3 nucleotide sequence: TGTGCCAGCAGCTTGAGTACAGGGGGGCTGAACACTGAAGCTTTCTTT. Amino acids: CASSLSTGGLNTEAFF.